Given below is one T cell receptor (beta chain) in context. Its antigen is undetermined. This may be a read error: a much more frequent sequence differs by one nucleotide. This entry belongs to a study of T cells after yellow fever vaccination. Study-level points and caveats: Only a small proportion of the clonotypes turned up in both the CD4 and the CD8 compartments, likely arising from convergent recombination. Subsequent to the booster, the majority of primary-vaccination clones reappeared (96% CD4, 88% CD8). Sorted repertoires could include abundant contaminating clonotypes from bulk cells.

The CDR3 has 12 residues. 5'RACE template switching added a universal primer site and UMIs to TCR cDNA. TCRdb recomputed calls from the 5' RACE reads with MiXCR, one row per CDR3 protein. Here the sample spans a few hundred thousand distinct CDR3 sequences, about 4% being singletons. This TCR derives from a man aged 18 to 29 who received the YFV17D yellow fever vaccine. This sample comprised PBMCs, obtained 5 days after the yellow fever booster vaccination. This chain joins TRBV12-3 or TRBV12-4 and TRBJ2-3; no clear D gene. CDR3 in DNA: TGTGCCAGAAGTTTTACCCCAGATACGCAGTATTTT. Amino acid sequence: CARSFTPDTQYF.